The 30 T cell receptor beta chains listed next were all sequenced from one sample in a study of identical twins' blood T cells. In TCRdb, the 5' RACE reads were re-called with MiXCR into one record per CDR3 protein. The data hold 300,000 to 450,000 distinct CDR3 sequences, with under 30% observed a single time. Sequencing was carried out using PBMCs. These receptors originate from a woman between 18 and 49 years old in good health.

The chain couples TRBV20-1 to TRBJ1-1; D remains unclear. Trimming stripped 1 base from V and 3 bases from J, with 9 bases between. CDR1 and CDR2 (germline): DFQATT, SNEGSKA (reference sequence). This CDR3 contains 13 residues. CDR3 bases: TGCAGTGCTAGAGGGGCCTTGGACACTGAAGCTTTCTTT. Translating gives CSARGALDTEAFF.

This clonotype was observed many times. The genes are TRBV18 and TRBJ2-5; D possibly corresponds to TRBD2 (6 bases). Germline loops: CDR1 KGHSH, CDR2 LQKENI. The CDR3 has 19 residues. Trimming took off 6 bases at V and 1 base at J, with 27 bases between the two ends. The CDR3 DNA reads TGTGCCAGCTCCCAAAACCGAATCGGAGGGATACCCTTCCAAGAGACCCAGTACTTC. It translates to CASSQNRIGGIPFQETQYF.

This clonotype was counted between two and nine times. The CDR3 protein is CSAAGGGIWDGYTF. The CDR3 coding sequence is TGCAGTGCTGCCGGGGGGGGAATTTGGGATGGCTACACCTTC. The chain couples TRBV20-1 to TRBJ1-2; possibly TRBD1 for D (5 bases). V was trimmed by 5 bases and J by 6 bases, leaving 19 bases between them. This CDR3 contains 14 residues. Looked up from germline, CDR1 is DFQATT and CDR2 is SNEGSKA (reference sequence).

The chain combines TRBV15 with TRBJ2-7; 11 bases line up with TRBD2. Germline V lookup: CDR1 LNHNV, CDR2 YYDKDF (reference sequence). V was clipped by 8 bases and J by 0 bases; unmatched bases: 6. The CDR3 is 15 amino acids. The CDR3 reads CATLKTSGDSYEQYF. DNA of the CDR3: TGTGCCACCCTTAAGACTAGCGGGGACTCCTACGAGCAGTACTTC.

This clonotype was found many times. The chain combines TRBV5-1 with TRBJ2-3; D gene uncertain. Trimming removed 0 bases from V and 9 bases from J, with 11 bases in between. Germline assignment: CDR1 SGHRS and CDR2 YFSETQ. The CDR3 sequence is 13 residues long. This chain's CDR3 is CASSLEASATQYF. CDR3 nucleotides: TGCGCCAGCAGCTTGGAAGCCAGCGCGACGCAGTATTTT.

This clonotype was observed a few times. This chain joins TRBV29-1 and TRBJ1-2, with TRBD1 as a possible D gene (5 bases). Germline values: CDR1 SQVTM, CDR2 ANQGSEA. This CDR3 comprises 13 residues. Deletions cut 5 bases from V and 1 base from J, with 11 bases between. The CDR3: CSVPGRINYGYTF. CDR3 coding DNA: TGCAGCGTTCCGGGACGGATTAACTATGGCTACACCTTC.

This clonotype was detected ten times or more. The V and J genes are TRBV29-1 and TRBJ1-1; 8 bases fit TRBD1. The CDR3 spans 13 residues. Trimming removed 4 bases from V and 4 bases from J; junction bases left unmatched: 5. In germline, CDR1 is SQVTM, CDR2 ANQGSEA. CDR3 region: CSVGFTGGTEAFF. The DNA of the CDR3 is TGCAGCGTTGGCTTTACAGGGGGCACTGAAGCTTTCTTT.

The chain combines TRBV10-3 with TRBJ1-5; no clear D. CDR3 length equals 13 residues. V was trimmed by 2 bases and J by 10 bases, leaving 12 bases between them. Germline V gives CDR1 ENHRY, CDR2 SYGVKD. CDR3 residues: CAISEESVQPQHF. The CDR3 coding sequence is TGTGCCATCAGTGAGGAAAGCGTGCAACCCCAGCATTTT.

This chain links TRBV5-1 with TRBJ1-1; 9 bases map to TRBD1. CDR3 length: 17 residues. V was pared by 4 bases and J by 1 base, with 11 bases of the junction left unmatched. Germline values: CDR1 SGHRS, CDR2 YFSETQ. The CDR3 sequence is CASSGGWDRAENTEAFF. CDR3 coding DNA: TGCGCCAGCAGCGGGGGCTGGGACAGGGCCGAGAACACTGAAGCTTTCTTT.

The chain joins TRBV11-2 to TRBJ1-1; D remains unclear. CDR3 length: 14 amino acids. CDR1 and CDR2 (germline): SGHAT, FQNNGV. The V end was cut by 3 bases, the J end by 0 bases, with 8 bases between. This CDR3 is CASSFRPLNTEAFF. The CDR3 DNA reads TGTGCCAGCAGCTTCAGACCGCTGAACACTGAAGCTTTCTTT.

The chain uses TRBV9 and TRBJ1-6; 9 bases map to TRBD1. The CDR3 totals 16 residues. Germline V gene lookup returns CDR1 SGDLS and CDR2 YYNGEE. Germline trimming cut 3 bases from V and 10 bases from J; bases unmatched to any gene: 11. CDR3 amino acids: CASSASGTGTRSPLHF. CDR3 nucleotide sequence: TGTGCCAGCAGCGCCTCCGGGACAGGGACTCGATCACCCCTCCACTTT.

This clonotype appeared many times. The chain couples TRBV10-3 to TRBJ1-5; tentatively, D is TRBD1 (5 bases). From germline, CDR1 is ENHRY and CDR2 SYGVKD. This CDR3 is 13 amino acids long. The ends were cut back, 7 bases at V and 7 bases at J, with 14 bases in the middle. The CDR3 DNA reads TGTGCCATCAACGCAGGCAGGGAACAGCCCCAGCATTTT. It is translated as CAINAGREQPQHF.

In its sample, this clonotype was seen a few times. This sequence joins TRBV2 and TRBJ1-5; tentative D call: TRBD1 (5 bases). Per the germline V gene, CDR1 is SNHLY and CDR2 is FYNNEI. This CDR3 contains 13 residues. Trimming cost V 7 bases and J 5 bases, with 12 bases left between them. The CDR3 DNA reads TGTGCCAGCACGAACCGGGACCATCAGCCCCAGCATTTT. It specifies CASTNRDHQPQHF.

The V call is TRBV29-1, the J call TRBJ1-1; TRBD1 is a possible D gene (6 bases). V lost 8 bases, J lost 1 base, and 14 bases lay in between. The CDR3 is 13 residues long. The germline gives CDR1 SQVTM, CDR2 ANQGSEA. CDR3 nucleotide sequence: TGCAGCCATTCCGGACAGCCGAACACTGAAGCTTTCTTT. It codes for CSHSGQPNTEAFF. Drawing the rest from reference TRBV29-1 and TRBJ1-1, the complete variable domain is SAVISQKPSRDICQRGTSLTIQCQVDSQVTMMFWYRQQPGQSLTLIATANQGSEATYESGFVIDKFPISRPNLTFSTLTVSNMSPEDSSIYLCSHSGQPNTEAFFGQGTRLTVV.

This clonotype was counted a few times. CDR3: CSARPLGVGELFF. CDR3 DNA sequence: TGCAGTGCGAGGCCGTTAGGGGTCGGGGAGCTGTTTTTT. This chain links TRBV20-1 with TRBJ2-2, with D perhaps matching TRBD1 (5 bases). The V gene lost 6 bases and the J gene lost 7 bases, with 15 bases spanning the gap. The CDR3 runs 13 residues. CDR1 is DFQATT, CDR2 SNEGSKA, per germline (reference sequence).

The chain joins TRBV18 to TRBJ1-1; the D gene is possibly TRBD1 (5 bases). CDR3 length equals 14 residues. In germline, CDR1 is KGHSH, CDR2 LQKENI. V lost 4 bases, J lost 4 bases, and 13 bases lay in between. CDR3 DNA sequence: TGTGCCAGCTCACGGCAGGGAGCGGCCACTGAAGCTTTCTTT. Protein product: CASSRQGAATEAFF.

This clonotype was observed a few times. One end of the junction does not line up with germline, which may come from a read error. Here the CDR3 reads CAGRQTGTGELFF. The CDR3 bases are TGTGCCGGCAGACAGACTGGCACCGGGGAGCTGTTTTTT. The genes are TRBV2 and TRBJ2-2, with D tentatively TRBD1 (5 bases). The CDR3 has 13 amino acids. Germline assignment: CDR1 SNHLY and CDR2 FYNNEI. Full variable domain (remainder filled in from reference TRBV2 and TRBJ2-2): EPEVTQTPSHQVTQMGQEVILRCVPISNHLYFYWYRQILGQKVEFLVSFYNNEISEKSEIFDDQFSVERPDGSNFTLKIRSTKLEDSAMYFCAGRQTGTGELFFGEGSRLTVL.

This clonotype occurred a few times. This chain uses TRBV11-2 with TRBJ1-3; a possible D gene is TRBD1 (5 bases). The germline CDR1 and CDR2 sequences are SGHAT and FQNNGV. The CDR3 is made up of 16 amino acids. Trimming took 5 bases from V and 0 from J, leaving 14 bases between them. Written as DNA, the CDR3 is TGTGCCAGCAGCCAACTTGGGGGAACCTCTGGAAACACCATATATTTT. This translates into CASSQLGGTSGNTIYF. The complete variable domain, with remaining parts taken from reference TRBV11-2 and TRBJ1-3, reads EAGVAQSPRYKIIEKRQSVAFWCNPISGHATLYWYQQILGQGPKLLIQFQNNGVVDDSQLPKDRFSAERLKGVDSTLKIQPAKLEDSAVYLCASSQLGGTSGNTIYFGEGSWLTVV.

The chain recombines TRBV2 with TRBJ1-2; D gene ambiguous. Trimming pared 7 bases from V and 6 bases from J, leaving 9 bases between. CDR1 is SNHLY, CDR2 FYNNEI, per germline. The CDR3 runs to 11 residues. CDR3 in amino acids: CASIRSDGYTF. The CDR3 region has the DNA TGTGCCAGCATAAGGTCCGATGGCTACACCTTC.

This clonotype was picked up a small number of times. J is TRBJ2-1 and V is TRBV5-1, with TRBD2 matching 7 bases. Germline-derived CDR1 and CDR2 are SGHRS and YFSETQ. V was pared by 2 bases and J by 1 base, with 6 bases of the junction left unmatched. This CDR3 has 16 residues. Written as DNA, the CDR3 is TGCGCCAGCAGCTTATCTTCGGGAGGTTCCTACAATGAGCAGTTCTTC. It translates to CASSLSSGGSYNEQFF.

As concerns this clonotype: This may arise from a read error, as a much more abundant clone is one base away. The chain is built from TRBV9 and TRBJ2-3; D not certain. Germline values: CDR1 SGDLS, CDR2 YYNGEE. Trimming removed 1 base at V and 4 bases at J, with 13 bases between. The length of the CDR3 is 15 residues. This CDR3 is CASSVLSEAADTQYF. The CDR3 nucleotides read TGTGCCAGCAGCGTATTATCGGAAGCAGCAGATACGCAGTATTTT.

The table lists this clonotype with a few counts. The V gene is TRBV20-1, the J gene TRBJ2-1; D is undetermined. CDR1 and CDR2 from the germline V gene are DFQATT and SNEGSKA (reference sequence). This CDR3 has 15 residues. With 0 bases removed from V and 2 bases from J, the gap between germline ends came to 11 bases. This chain's CDR3 is CSARDLSHAYNEQFF. The CDR3, as DNA: TGCAGTGCTAGAGATCTCTCCCACGCCTACAATGAGCAGTTCTTC.

This clonotype has more than one count but fewer than ten. The chain employs TRBV12-5 and TRBJ1-4, with 11 bases aligning to TRBD1. From germline, CDR1 is LGHNT and CDR2 FRNRAP. This CDR3 is built from 20 residues. Trimming at V came to 4 bases and at J to 0 bases, leaving 13 bases not matched to a gene. CDR3 coding DNA: TGTGCTAGTGGTTGGGTAGACGAGGGGACAGGGGGGGCAACTAATGAAAAACTGTTTTTT. Translation gives CASGWVDEGTGGATNEKLFF.

Notes on this clonotype: The junction and the germline gene differ at one end; a read error may be behind it. The J gene is TRBJ2-7, the V gene TRBV7-7; D gene unclear. Germline assignment: CDR1 SSHAT and CDR2 FNYEAQ (reference sequence). CDR3 length equals 13 residues. The CDR3 coding sequence is TGTGCTAGCAGCTCATCCCCGGAGACAGAGCAGTACTTC. Its protein product is CASSSSPETEQYF.

This clonotype has a handful of counts. J is TRBJ1-1 and V is TRBV20-1, with 7 bases aligning to TRBD1. V lost 3 bases and J lost 2; bases outside the gene matches: 3. CDR3 length equals 13 residues. The germline gives CDR1 DFQATT, CDR2 SNEGSKA (reference sequence). In DNA form, the CDR3 reads TGCAGTGCTAGCAGGGGGTATAACACTGAAGCTTTCTTT. Its translation is CSASRGYNTEAFF.

A few counts support this clonotype. This chain connects TRBV12-3 or TRBV12-4 to TRBJ1-3; TRBD1 matches at 8 bases. V shed 0 bases and J 4 bases; nucleotides not matched to a gene: 11. The CDR3 has 18 residues. The CDR3 reads CASSLALPGTGIGNTIYF. The CDR3 DNA reads as TGTGCCAGCAGTTTAGCACTTCCCGGGACAGGAATAGGAAACACCATATATTTT.

This clonotype has only a few counts. This chain links TRBV14 with TRBJ1-4; D gene ambiguous. V was trimmed by 1 base and J by 7 bases, leaving 13 bases between them. Germline V gene data show CDR1 as SGHDN and CDR2 as FVKESK. The CDR3 sequence is 15 residues long. In nucleotides, the CDR3 is TGTGCCAGCAGCCAAGGAGGGTATTTCGGTGAAAAACTGTTTTTT. Translation: CASSQGGYFGEKLFF.

This clonotype was picked up a small number of times. Here the CDR3 reads CSAWADTQYF. The CDR3, as DNA: TGCAGTGCCTGGGCAGATACGCAGTATTTT. The rearrangement joins TRBV20-1 to TRBJ2-3; the D is unclear. The CDR3 contains 10 residues. Germline assignment: CDR1 DFQATT and CDR2 SNEGSKA (reference sequence). Deletions cut 6 bases from V and 4 bases from J, with 5 bases between.

On this clonotype: A clone one base away is much larger, so this may be a read error. The chain joins TRBV7-2 to TRBJ1-5; 7 nucleotides align to TRBD1. Per the germline V gene, CDR1 is SGHTA and CDR2 is FQGNSA. V lost 1 base, J lost 5 bases, and 2 bases stayed unmatched. The CDR3 covers 14 residues. The CDR3 loop is CASSLGTGYQPQHF. The CDR3 DNA follows: TGTGCCAGCAGCTTAGGGACAGGCTATCAGCCCCAGCATTTT.

The chain combines TRBV5-5 with TRBJ1-2, with 8 bases identical to TRBD1. Germline CDR1 reads SGHKS; CDR2 reads YYEKEE (reference sequence). This CDR3 contains 15 residues. J lost 7 bases, V lost 3 bases, and 11 bases had no gene match. The CDR3 coding sequence is TGTGCCAGCAGCTCCTGGACAGGGTCCTTCGGTGGCTACACCTTC. It codes for CASSSWTGSFGGYTF. The entire variable domain, with the rest obtained from reference TRBV5-5 and TRBJ1-2, is as follows: DAGVTQSPTHLIKTRGQQVTLRCSPISGHKSVSWYQQVLGQGPQFIFQYYEKEERGRGNFPDRFSARQFPNYSSELNVNALLLGDSALYLCASSSWTGSFGGYTFGSGTRLTVV.